The TCR beta chain described here comes from a study of response to subunit inactivated influenza vaccine. The CDR3 length is 14 residues. The ends were cut back, 0 bases at V and 9 bases at J, with 12 bases in the middle. Germline V CDR1 and CDR2: LGHDT, YNNKEL (reference sequence). This clonotype came up many times. Antigen: not known. Each CDR3 protein gets one entry after TCRdb re-called the RT-PCR reads with MiXCR. This sample has more than 700,000 distinct CDR3 sequences, with roughly 20% found just once. The study, taken as a whole, reports: Authors suggested each seasonal flu vaccination may recruit only limited numbers of new T cells.

The source material was PBMCs from blood, sampled about 5 days after vaccination. This receptor was identified in a man between 50 and 59 years old who received an inactivated influenza vaccine. The chain combines TRBV3-1 with TRBJ1-5; D ambiguous. This chain's CDR3 is CASSQDRSRRPQHF. CDR3 bases: TGTGCCAGCAGCCAAGACCGTTCTAGGCGGCCCCAGCATTTT.